A single sample is the source of the 19 T cell receptor beta chains below, sequenced in a study of blood T cell repertoires in COVID-19. This table comes from immunoSEQ multiplex PCR, and its TCRdb copy is limited to in-frame clones, with some not included. The data hold fewer than 50,000 clones, with roughly nine tenths observed a single time. Sequenced: peripheral blood. The receptor source for this set is a human donor in a cohort sampled during active COVID-19.

The chain links TRBV27 to TRBJ2-7; no clear D. Trimming cost V 0 bases and J 7 bases, with 13 bases left between them. This CDR3 contains 14 residues. The germline gives CDR1 MNHEY, CDR2 SMNVEV (reference sequence). CDR3 sequence: CASSLSGVMGEQYF. In nucleotides, the CDR3 is TGTGCCAGCAGTTTATCGGGCGTGATGGGTGAGCAGTACTTC.

The chain combines TRBV6-4 with TRBJ2-3, with 10 positions matching TRBD2. V dropped 0 bases and J dropped 9; count of bases not matched to a gene: 0. Germline V gene sequence: CDR1 MRHNA, CDR2 SNTAGT. The CDR3 loop spans 13 amino acids. CDR3 region: CASSDSTSGTQYF. In DNA form, the CDR3 reads TGTGCCAGCAGTGACTCGACTAGCGGGACGCAGTATTTT.

The J gene is TRBJ1-2, the V gene TRBV7-2; 10 bases align to TRBD1. The V and J ends lost 6 bases and 0 bases, in that order; junction bases with no gene match: 4. CDR3 length equals 15 residues. The germline V gene has CDR1 SGHTA and CDR2 FQGNSA. CDR3 region: CASRGQGRANYGYTF. CDR3 sequence (DNA): TGTGCCAGCAGGGGACAGGGGAGGGCTAACTATGGCTACACCTTC.

The rearrangement joins TRBV7-6 to TRBJ2-7; 8 bases fit TRBD2. This CDR3 is 17 amino acids long. V lost 5 bases, J lost 1 base, and 13 bases stayed unmatched. Germline V lookup: CDR1 SGHVS, CDR2 FNYEAQ. CDR3 bases: TGTGCCAGCAGCGCCCGGCCCCCTAGCGGGCCATCCTACGAGCAGTACTTC. This translates into CASSARPPSGPSYEQYF. The variable domain in full, with the rest retrieved from reference TRBV7-6 and TRBJ2-7, is GAGVSQSPRYKVTKRGQDVALRCDPISGHVSLYWYRQALGQGPEFLTYFNYEAQQDKSGLPNDRFSAERPEGSISTLTIQRTEQRDSAMYRCASSARPPSGPSYEQYFGPGTRLTVT.

The chain employs TRBV18 and TRBJ2-5; 7 bases match TRBD2. From germline, CDR1 is KGHSH and CDR2 LQKENI. The V segment lost 6 bases and the J segment 5 bases; nucleotides outside the gene matches: 6. CDR3 length: 13 amino acids. In DNA form, the CDR3 reads TGTGCCAGCTCTCCGCCAGCGGGGGAGACCCAGTACTTC. It yields the protein CASSPPAGETQYF. Full variable domain (rest looked up from reference TRBV18 and TRBJ2-5): NAGVMQNPRHLVRRRGQEARLRCSPMKGHSHVYWYRQLPEEGLKFMVYLQKENIIDESGMPKERFSAEFPKEGPSILRIQQVVRGDSAAYFCASSPPAGETQYFGPGTRLLVL.

This clone appeared a single time. The J gene is TRBJ1-1, the V gene TRBV7-9; the match to TRBD1 covers 8 bases. This CDR3 comprises 12 residues. V lost 9 bases and J lost 4; bases outside the gene matches: 4. The germline CDR1 and CDR2 sequences are SEHNR and FQNEAQ (reference sequence). The CDR3 nucleotides are TGTGCCAGTGGACAGGGCGGCACTGAAGCTTTCTTT. The encoded protein is CASGQGGTEAFF. The whole variable domain, filled in from reference TRBV7-9 and TRBJ1-1, reads DTGVSQNPRHKITKRGQNVTFRCDPISEHNRLYWYRQTLGQGPEFLTYFQNEAQLEKSRLLSDRFSAERPKGSFSTLEIQRTEQGDSAMYLCASGQGGTEAFFGQGTRLTVV.

The CDR3 DNA is TGTGCCAGCTCACCACCGGGGAGGGTGGGGAACGAGCAGTACTTC. It is translated as CASSPPGRVGNEQYF. J is TRBJ2-7 and V is TRBV18, with 7 bases that match TRBD2. The J segment lost 5 bases and the V segment lost 0 bases, leaving 7 bases of the junction unmatched. This CDR3 contains 15 residues. The germline V gene encodes CDR1 KGHSH and CDR2 LQKENI.

The chain has TRBV27 and TRBJ1-2; TRBD1 aligns across 7 bases. Germline loops: CDR1 MNHEY, CDR2 SMNVEV (reference sequence). V lost 6 bases to trimming and J lost 4 bases; unmatched junction nucleotides: 5. CDR3 length: 13 amino acids. The CDR3 sequence is CASRRWDSYGYTF. In DNA, the CDR3 is TGTGCCAGCAGGAGATGGGACAGCTATGGCTACACCTTC.

This chain links TRBV27 with TRBJ2-6; D is perhaps TRBD2 (6 bases). V dropped 3 bases and J dropped 2 bases, with 14 bases sitting between them. The CDR3 runs to 17 residues. Germline assignment: CDR1 MNHEY and CDR2 SMNVEV (reference sequence). CDR3 protein: CASSFGRGNPGANVLTF. CDR3 coding DNA: TGTGCCAGCAGTTTTGGCCGGGGGAATCCTGGGGCCAACGTCCTGACTTTC.

V gene TRBV5-1 combines with J gene TRBJ2-6; possible D gene TRBD2, 5 bases. This CDR3 has 15 residues. Germline CDR1 reads SGHRS; CDR2 reads YFSETQ. V shed 4 bases and J shed 1 base, with 9 bases lying between them. CDR3 sequence: CASSETTSGANVLTF. DNA of the CDR3: TGCGCCAGCAGCGAGACTACATCTGGGGCCAACGTCCTGACTTTC.

This clone was counted a few times. The chain joins TRBV10-3 to TRBJ2-7, with D possibly being TRBD2 (7 bases). The ends were cut back, 9 bases at V and 7 bases at J, with 22 bases in the middle. Germline CDR1 ENHRY, CDR2 SYGVKD. This CDR3 has 14 residues. CDR3 sequence reads: CAMKEKQGGREQYV. CDR3 DNA: TGTGCCATGAAGGAGAAACAGGGAGGGAGGGAGCAGTACGTC.

This rearrangement joins TRBV5-1 to TRBJ1-5; D is possibly TRBD1 (6 bases). The CDR3 contains 14 residues. CDR1 and CDR2 from the germline V gene are SGHRS and YFSETQ. V dropped 0 bases and J dropped 4 bases, with 8 bases sitting between them. The CDR3, as DNA: TGCGCCAGCAGCTTGGGGACAGAGAATCAGCCCCAGCATTTT. Translated, it gives CASSLGTENQPQHF.

The chain recombines TRBV19 with TRBJ2-3; perhaps TRBD1 as D (6 bases). Germline V gene data show CDR1 as LNHDA and CDR2 as SQIVND (reference sequence). The length of the CDR3 is 15 residues. V gave up 3 bases and J gave up 2 bases, with 12 bases separating them. CDR3 protein: CASSIAGTNTDTQYF. The CDR3 coding sequence is TGTGCCAGTAGTATTGCCGGGACAAACACAGATACGCAGTATTTT.

This sequence joins TRBV7-9 and TRBJ2-7, with no clear D. The CDR3 is 14 residues long. Germline V gene lookup returns CDR1 SEHNR and CDR2 FQNEAQ (reference sequence). The V end was cut by 5 bases, the J end by 5 bases, with 16 bases between. The CDR3 DNA reads as TGTGCCAGCAGCCCCACAAGTCAGATCAACGAGCAGTACTTC. Translated, it gives CASSPTSQINEQYF.

This clone was found once. V is TRBV20-1 and J is TRBJ2-3; 10 bases are a match to TRBD2. The CDR3 is 11 residues long. Germline assignment: CDR1 DFQATT and CDR2 SNEGSKA (reference sequence). After removal of 5 bases from V and 14 bases from J, the junction contained 7 bases not matched to a gene. CDR3 protein: CSAGKVAGGYF. The CDR3 nucleotides read TGCAGTGCTGGCAAGGTAGCGGGAGGGTATTTT.

This clone came up a few times. J is TRBJ1-5 and V is TRBV27; no clear D. Germline CDR1 MNHEY, CDR2 SMNVEV (reference sequence). The CDR3 covers 15 residues. The V end lost 0 bases, the J end lost 6 bases, and 12 bases lay between the germline ends. CDR3 in amino acids: CASSLSAVGSQPQHF. The CDR3 region has the DNA TGTGCCAGCAGTTTATCGGCGGTCGGAAGTCAGCCCCAGCATTTT.

The chain uses TRBV11-3 and TRBJ2-3; TRBD2 agrees at 16 bases. There are 14 residues in the CDR3. Germline-derived CDR1 and CDR2 are SGHNT and YENEEA. J lost 12 bases, V lost 3 bases, and 3 bases had no gene match. CDR3 amino acids: CASSLGLAGGPQYF. CDR3 DNA sequence: TGTGCCAGCAGCTTGGGACTAGCGGGAGGGCCCCAGTATTTT.

A note on this clone: This sample also contains other DNA sequences that code for the same CDR3. The chain employs TRBV7-3 and TRBJ2-2; 7 bases are a match to TRBD1. The length of the CDR3 is 14 residues. Germline values: CDR1 SGHTA, CDR2 FQGTGA. With 5 bases clipped from V and 2 bases from J, the junction kept 2 bases outside the gene matches. CDR3 DNA sequence: TGTGCCAGCAGCCGGGACAGAAACACCGGGGAGCTGTTTTTT. It codes for CASSRDRNTGELFF.

About this clone: Other DNA sequences in the same sample also yield this CDR3. Here the CDR3 reads CASSLEGYGYTF. CDR3 nucleotides: TGTGCCAGCAGTTTGGAGGGGTATGGCTACACCTTC. The chain carries TRBV27 and TRBJ1-2; the D gene is possibly TRBD1 (5 bases). Looked up from germline, CDR1 is MNHEY and CDR2 is SMNVEV (reference sequence). This CDR3 contains 12 residues. V lost 3 bases, J lost 5 bases, and 7 bases lay in between.